These 26 T cell receptor beta chains were sequenced from one sample in a study of control samples from healthy donors and cancer patients (TCRdb year 2020). The library came from the immunoSEQ multiplex PCR assay. TCRdb mirrors the immuneACCESS table, restricted to in-frame sequences. Some clones are absent from its copies; in checked studies, under half trace to an unresolved V gene, and the reason for the others is unknown. This sample gives approximately 220,000 clones in total; around 94% of them show up just once. Jointly, the top ten make up less than 1.6% of the sample. The sample consisted of blood. All receptors come from a man aged 50 to 59 in good health.

The chain combines TRBV5-1 with TRBJ2-1; no firm D call. Germline V gene data show CDR1 as SGHRS and CDR2 as YFSETQ. V lost 0 bases, J lost 0 bases, and 10 bases lay in between. The CDR3 covers 16 residues. CDR3 bases: TGCGCCAGCAGCTTGGATTTTATGAGCTCCTACAATGAGCAGTTCTTC. Translated, it gives CASSLDFMSSYNEQFF.

The chain recombines TRBV5-1 with TRBJ1-4; D unresolved. CDR1 is SGHRS and CDR2 is YFSETQ in the germline V gene. The CDR3 contains 14 residues. Trimming took 7 bases from V and 0 from J, leaving 10 bases between them. CDR3: CASRLTATNEKLFF. The CDR3 nucleotides read TGCGCCAGCCGACTTACGGCAACTAATGAAAAACTGTTTTTT.

This clone has just one count. The chain has TRBV28 and TRBJ2-2; D gene unclear. V was cut by 3 bases and J by 1 base, with 6 bases left in between. The CDR3 covers 14 residues. Germline V gene sequence: CDR1 MDHEN, CDR2 SYDVKM. CDR3 in amino acids: CASSFVKNTGELFF. Written as DNA, the CDR3 is TGTGCCAGCAGTTTCGTCAAGAACACCGGGGAGCTGTTTTTT.

V usage is TRBV12-3 or TRBV12-4 and J usage is TRBJ2-7, with unresolved D. Trimming removed 5 bases from V and 6 bases from J, with 8 bases in between. The CDR3 has 11 residues. The CDR3 loop is CASSLTGEQYF. The CDR3 nucleotides are TGTGCCAGCAGTCTAACGGGCGAGCAGTACTTC.

The CDR3 DNA reads TGTGCCAGCAGTTACTATGGTAATGAAAAACTGTTTTTT. Amino acids: CASSYYGNEKLFF. J is TRBJ1-4 and V is TRBV6-2 or TRBV6-3; D uncertain. Per the germline V gene, CDR1 is MNHEY and CDR2 is SVGEGT. The CDR3 spans 13 residues. Trimming took 1 base from V and 4 from J, leaving 4 bases between them.

Only one count was recorded for this clone. V is TRBV5-6 and J is TRBJ2-6; D may be TRBD1 (6 bases). Trimming stripped 7 bases from V and 1 base from J, with 21 bases between. CDR1 and CDR2 from the germline V gene are SGHDT and YYEEEE. The CDR3 consists of 18 residues. The CDR3 protein is CASRIRGSFVSGANVLTF. The CDR3 DNA reads as TGTGCCAGCCGTATCAGGGGAAGTTTTGTTTCTGGGGCCAACGTCCTGACTTTC.

The chain couples TRBV19 to TRBJ1-4; the match to TRBD1 covers 8 bases. The CDR3 spans 14 residues. The trim removed 5 bases at V and 3 bases at J, leaving 2 bases unmatched. The germline CDR1 and CDR2 sequences are LNHDA and SQIVND (reference sequence). The CDR3 coding sequence is TGTGCCAGTAGTCAACAGGGGGCTAATGAAAAACTGTTTTTT. It translates to CASSQQGANEKLFF.

The chain couples TRBV2 to TRBJ2-7; D not resolved. The CDR3 totals 11 residues. V lost 4 bases, J lost 5 bases, and 6 bases lay in between. Per the germline V gene, CDR1 is SNHLY and CDR2 is FYNNEI. Written as DNA, the CDR3 is TGTGCCAGCAGTGTATGGGACGAGCAGTACTTC. This codes for CASSVWDEQYF.

The J gene is TRBJ1-5, the V gene TRBV10-3; tentatively, D is TRBD1 (5 bases). Germline CDR1 reads ENHRY; CDR2 reads SYGVKD. The CDR3 consists of 13 residues. Trimming cost V 8 bases and J 9 bases, with 17 bases left between them. CDR3: CAIAGLSQGPQHF. The DNA for the CDR3 is TGTGCCATCGCCGGCCTGTCGCAGGGGCCCCAGCATTTT.

This clone was observed once. The chain joins TRBV29-1 to TRBJ1-1, with 9 bases lining up with TRBD1. The CDR3 length is 14 residues. With 5 bases clipped from V and 7 bases from J, the junction kept 11 bases outside the gene matches. CDR1 and CDR2 from the germline V gene are SQVTM and ANQGSEA. The CDR3 region is CSVNIQGAWSEAFF. DNA of the CDR3: TGCAGCGTTAATATACAGGGGGCCTGGAGTGAAGCTTTCTTT.

The V gene is TRBV6-6, the J gene TRBJ1-1; no clear D. The CDR3 totals 13 residues. Germline V gene sequence: CDR1 MNHNY, CDR2 SVGAGI (reference sequence). V was clipped by 7 bases and J by 1 base, with 10 bases between them. For the CDR3, the DNA is TGTGCCAGCACCCCCTGGGGGAACACTGAAGCTTTCTTT. This gives the protein CASTPWGNTEAFF.

V gene TRBV7-9 combines with J gene TRBJ2-7; the D is unclear. The germline V and J ends were trimmed by 1 base and 6 bases, with 16 bases remaining between them. The CDR3 is 15 amino acids. The germline gives CDR1 SEHNR, CDR2 FQNEAQ (reference sequence). In DNA form, the CDR3 reads TGTGCCAGCAGCTTAGGTGCTGAAAAGGTGGGCGAGCAGTACTTC. Translation: CASSLGAEKVGEQYF. The entire variable domain, with the rest obtained from reference TRBV7-9 and TRBJ2-7, is as follows: DTGVSQNPRHKITKRGQNVTFRCDPISEHNRLYWYRQTLGQGPEFLTYFQNEAQLEKSRLLSDRFSAERPKGSFSTLEIQRTEQGDSAMYLCASSLGAEKVGEQYFGPGTRLTVT.

The genes are TRBV7-2 and TRBJ2-2, with 9 nucleotides matching TRBD1. The CDR3 has 17 amino acids. The V gene end was trimmed by 4 bases and the J gene end by 0 bases; junction bases not matched to a gene: 6. CDR1 is SGHTA, CDR2 FQGNSA, per germline. CDR3 amino acids: CASSYKTGGSNTGELFF. The CDR3 DNA sequence: TGTGCCAGCAGCTATAAAACAGGGGGCTCGAACACCGGGGAGCTGTTTTTT.

This clone was observed once. In nucleotides, the CDR3 is TGTGCCAGCAGTGGGACAGGACCTATTTATGGCTACACCTTC. This sequence encodes CASSGTGPIYGYTF. V and J are TRBV2 and TRBJ1-2, with 7 bases lining up with TRBD1. Germline V gives CDR1 SNHLY, CDR2 FYNNEI. The CDR3 loop spans 14 amino acids. The V and J ends lost 4 bases and 5 bases, in that order; junction bases with no gene match: 7.

This chain uses TRBV5-1 with TRBJ1-6; D gene ambiguous. The CDR3 length is 14 residues. The V end lost 4 bases, the J end lost 7 bases, and 12 bases lay between the germline ends. Germline V gene data show CDR1 as SGHRS and CDR2 as YFSETQ. The CDR3 protein is CASSVQRLNSPLHF. CDR3 coding DNA: TGCGCCAGCAGCGTTCAGAGGCTCAATTCACCCCTCCACTTT.

This clone was seen once. The chain recombines TRBV5-4 with TRBJ2-5; TRBD2 agrees at 12 bases. The V segment lost 4 bases and the J segment 4 bases; nucleotides outside the gene matches: 17. The CDR3 totals 19 residues. Germline V CDR1 and CDR2: SGHNT, YYREEE (reference sequence). The CDR3, as DNA: TGTGCCAGCAGCCCTCTCCGGGAGGCTAGCGGGGGGGCCGGAGAGACCCAGTACTTC. Translated: CASSPLREASGGAGETQYF.

With regard to this clone: The junction departs from the called germline gene at one end, perhaps through a read error. This chain connects TRBV7-2 to TRBJ2-5, with TRBD1 matching over 8 bases. CDR3 length: 14 residues. CDR1 is SGHTA and CDR2 is FQGNSA in the germline V gene. CDR3 DNA: TGTGCCAGCACCCCCGACAGGGGACAAGTGACCCAGTACTTC. Translated, it gives CASTPDRGQVTQYF.

V gene TRBV28 combines with J gene TRBJ1-6; 7 bases are shared with TRBD1. The V and J ends lost 3 bases and 9 bases, in that order; junction bases with no gene match: 8. Germline CDR1 reads MDHEN; CDR2 reads SYDVKM. The CDR3 consists of 15 residues. The DNA of the CDR3 is TGTGCCAGCAGTTTGGTCCGACAGGGTAGTTCACCCCTCCACTTT. Translation gives CASSLVRQGSSPLHF.

This clone appeared a single time. The rearrangement uses TRBV14 and TRBJ2-1; D might be TRBD2 (5 bases). The germline V and J ends were trimmed by 2 bases and 7 bases, with 12 bases remaining between them. This CDR3 spans 14 amino acids. Germline CDR1 is SGHDN and CDR2 is FVKESK. The CDR3 loop reads CASSQSSGLNEQFF. CDR3 bases: TGTGCCAGCAGCCAAAGTTCGGGGTTGAATGAGCAGTTCTTC.

The V gene is TRBV5-5, the J gene TRBJ1-2; D not certain. The CDR3 loop spans 13 amino acids. Germline V gives CDR1 SGHKS, CDR2 YYEKEE (reference sequence). Trimming took 1 base from V and 6 from J, leaving 10 bases between them. CDR3 region: CASSLYQQNGYTF. DNA of the CDR3: TGTGCCAGCAGCTTGTACCAACAGAATGGCTACACCTTC.

This clone was seen once. The V call is TRBV30, the J call TRBJ2-1; 8 positions agree with TRBD2. With V trimmed by 3 bases and J by 4 bases, 2 bases remained unmatched. Germline CDR1 reads GTSNPN; CDR2 reads SVGIG (reference sequence). CDR3 length: 13 residues. CDR3 region: CAWRKRGYNEQFF. Written as DNA, the CDR3 is TGTGCCTGGAGAAAGCGGGGGTACAATGAGCAGTTCTTC. Combining the CDR3 with reference TRBV30 and TRBJ2-1 gives the whole variable domain SQTIHQWPATLVQPVGSPLSLECTVEGTSNPNLYWYRQAAGRGLQLLFYSVGIGQISSEVPQNLSASRPQDRQFILSSKKLLLSDSGFYLCAWRKRGYNEQFFGPGTRLTVL.

The gene calls are TRBV7-7 and TRBJ2-7; D is undetermined. The CDR3 runs 16 residues. V was clipped by 2 bases and J by 0 bases, with 14 bases between them. CDR1 is SSHAT, CDR2 FNYEAQ, per germline (reference sequence). CDR3 nucleotide sequence: TGTGCCAGCAGCTTATGCGCGCCGATAACCTCCTACGAGCAGTACGTC. Protein: CASSLCAPITSYEQYV.

As regards this clone: This sample includes further DNA sequences coding for the same CDR3. The gene calls are TRBV5-1 and TRBJ2-5; 8 nucleotides match TRBD1. With V trimmed by 4 bases and J by 1 base, 6 bases remained unmatched. Germline CDR1 reads SGHRS; CDR2 reads YFSETQ. The CDR3 spans 15 residues. The CDR3 DNA sequence: TGCGCCAGCAGCCTGGAGGGGACAGGCCAAGAGACCCAGTACTTC. Translated: CASSLEGTGQETQYF. The variable domain in full, with the rest retrieved from reference TRBV5-1 and TRBJ2-5, is KAGVTQTPRYLIKTRGQQVTLSCSPISGHRSVSWYQQTPGQGLQFLFEYFSETQRNKGNFPGRFSGRQFSNSRSEMNVSTLELGDSALYLCASSLEGTGQETQYFGPGTRLLVL.

The CDR3 sequence: CASSQDPSLRYTF. For the CDR3, the DNA is TGTGCCAGCAGCCAAGATCCCTCGTTGAGGTACACCTTC. The gene calls are TRBV14 and TRBJ1-2; D ambiguous. The CDR3 consists of 13 residues. The ends were cut back, 0 bases at V and 11 bases at J, with 13 bases in the middle. Germline V gene lookup returns CDR1 SGHDN and CDR2 FVKESK.

V and J are TRBV11-1 and TRBJ2-2; 7 bases line up with TRBD2. V gave up 4 bases and J gave up 1 base; unmatched junction bases: 0. The CDR3 spans 14 residues. Germline V gene lookup returns CDR1 SGHAT and CDR2 FQDESV (reference sequence). The CDR3 sequence is CASSWGGNTGELFF. Written as DNA, the CDR3 is TGTGCCAGCAGCTGGGGGGGGAACACCGGGGAGCTGTTTTTT.

The chain recombines TRBV11-2 with TRBJ1-6; D possibly corresponds to TRBD1 (5 bases). Trimming removed 8 bases at V and 0 bases at J, with 8 bases between. The CDR3 is made up of 14 amino acids. Germline CDR1 is SGHAT and CDR2 is FQNNGV. The CDR3 DNA is TGTGCCAGCGGGGGGAGCTCCTATAATTCACCCCTCCACTTT. Protein product: CASGGSSYNSPLHF.